This TCR beta chain was observed in a study of T-cell reconstitution after alpha-beta-depleted transplantation in children. Germline CDR1 is DFQATT and CDR2 is SNEGSKA (reference sequence). With 4 bases removed from V and 7 bases from J, the gap between germline ends came to 11 bases. There are 12 residues in the CDR3. Preparing the TCRbeta library involved the use of unique molecular identifiers. TCRdb re-called the PCR reads through MiXCR, storing one row per CDR3 protein. The repertoire consists of some 240,000 distinct CDR3 sequences, with 9.7% occurring once and the leading ten covering about 5.4%.

The chain couples TRBV20-1 to TRBJ2-1; D is perhaps TRBD1 or TRBD2 (5 bases each). The clonotype was recovered from a human donor who donated a stem cell graft to a child with SCID. The sample consisted of PBMCs from the stem cell graft donor, taken from the stem cell graft. The CDR3 DNA sequence: TGCAGTGCTACCCGTGGGGGAAATGAGCAGTTCTTC. Amino acid sequence: CSATRGGNEQFF.